The 14 T cell receptor beta chains presented below share a single source sample, sequenced in a study of molecular identifiers for immune sequencing clone quantification. TCRdb processed the PCR reads anew with MiXCR; each CDR3 protein has one entry. This sample carries 460,000 or so distinct CDR3 sequences, 20% to 25% of them seen once, and the ten largest clones take around 0.84%. The specimen sequenced was naive CD8+ T cells from blood, with Jurkat cell RNA spiked in. Regarding subset: FACS-sorted CD8+CD4-CCR7+CD45RA+ naive T cells. These receptors were taken from a human donor in good health. Some libraries in this study had Jurkat cell RNA spiked in.

As concerns this clonotype: Since a much larger clone is just one base distant, this may be a read error. The chain joins TRBV25-1 to TRBJ2-5; 12 nucleotides agree with TRBD2. This CDR3 has 17 residues. Germline-derived CDR1 and CDR2 are MGHDK and SYGVNS. CDR3 sequence reads: CASSEPRTSGAEEAQYF. Written as DNA, the CDR3 is TGTGCCAGCAGTGAGCCTCGGACTAGCGGGGCCGAAGAGGCCCAGTACTTC.

Concerning this clonotype: This may stem from a read error, because a much larger clone lies one nucleotide away. V gene TRBV19 combines with J gene TRBJ1-5, with 12 positions matching TRBD1. V lost 6 bases and J lost 9; bases outside the gene matches: 12. CDR1 LNHDA and CDR2 SQIVND come from the germline V gene (reference sequence). The CDR3 has 16 amino acids. The CDR3 is CASSNRDRGRDLPQHF. In DNA, the CDR3 is TGTGCCAGTAGCAACCGGGACAGGGGGCGTGATCTGCCCCAGCATTTT.

This clonotype was seen just once. V is TRBV6-5 and J is TRBJ2-6; D remains unclear. The V and J ends lost 0 bases and 0 bases respectively, with 6 bases between them. The CDR3 length is 16 residues. The germline gives CDR1 MNHEY, CDR2 SVGAGI. CDR3 nucleotide sequence: TGTGCCAGCAGTTACTCGGGGAACTCTGGGGCCAACGTCCTGACTTTC. Its protein is CASSYSGNSGANVLTF.

Details on this clonotype: A much larger clone differs by one base, so this may be a read error. V is TRBV4-2 and J is TRBJ2-2; perhaps TRBD2 as D (6 bases). The V gene lost 0 bases and the J gene lost 0 bases, with 14 bases spanning the gap. The CDR3 totals 18 residues. The germline V gene has CDR1 LGHNA and CDR2 YNFKEQ. The CDR3 DNA follows: TGTGCCAGCAGCCAAGATTCGGGTAGCGGCGCGAACACCGGGGAGCTGTTTTTT. It encodes CASSQDSGSGANTGELFF.

The chain carries TRBV6-6 and TRBJ1-1; 7 bases map to TRBD1. The CDR3 has 16 residues. After removal of 3 bases from V and 1 base from J, the junction contained 8 bases not matched to a gene. The V gene's germline CDR1 is MNHNY and CDR2 SVGAGI (reference sequence). The CDR3 coding sequence is TGTGCCAGCAGTTATCGAGACAGGGTGCCGAACACTGAAGCTTTCTTT. Residues: CASSYRDRVPNTEAFF.

The chain combines TRBV24-1 with TRBJ2-2; D is unresolved. The V gene's germline CDR1 is KGHDR and CDR2 SFDVKD. There are 12 residues in the CDR3. Trimming removed 11 bases from V and 4 bases from J, with 10 bases in between. The CDR3 sequence is CAIRSPTGELFF. In DNA form, the CDR3 reads TGTGCCATCAGAAGCCCCACCGGGGAGCTGTTTTTT.

The sample holds a few counts of this clonotype. This rearrangement joins TRBV13 to TRBJ1-1; D gene unclear. The CDR3 loop spans 15 amino acids. Trimming left V 2 bases short and J 1 base short, with 11 bases between. Germline V gene data show CDR1 as PRHDT and CDR2 as FYEKMQ (reference sequence). CDR3 DNA: TGTGCCAGCAGCTTATTTGTACGGGGGAACACTGAAGCTTTCTTT. Protein product: CASSLFVRGNTEAFF.

A note on this clonotype: This may be a read error: a much more frequent sequence differs by one nucleotide. The chain is built from TRBV11-2 and TRBJ2-5; D unresolved. Germline V gene data show CDR1 as SGHAT and CDR2 as FQNNGV. V gave up 7 bases and J gave up 2 bases, with 17 bases separating them. CDR3 length: 15 amino acids. The CDR3 reads CASNYYRAAQETQYF. The DNA of the CDR3 is TGTGCCAGCAACTATTACCGGGCAGCACAAGAGACCCAGTACTTC.

The chain recombines TRBV24-1 with TRBJ1-1; perhaps TRBD1 as D (5 bases). Germline V lookup: CDR1 KGHDR, CDR2 SFDVKD. The ends were cut back, 6 bases at V and 1 base at J, with 14 bases in the middle. The CDR3 sequence is 15 residues long. The CDR3 is CATSSGTVKNTEAFF. CDR3 sequence (DNA): TGTGCCACCAGTTCCGGGACGGTCAAGAACACTGAAGCTTTCTTT.

This clonotype has just a few counts. The rearrangement links TRBV28 to TRBJ2-3; 9 positions match TRBD2. V trimming: 3 bases; J trimming: 3 bases; junction bases outside the gene matches: 4. Per germline, CDR1 MDHEN and CDR2 SYDVKM. The CDR3 covers 15 residues. The CDR3 sequence is CASSFGGRGTDTQYF. CDR3 DNA: TGTGCCAGCAGTTTTGGCGGGAGGGGGACAGATACGCAGTATTTT.

V usage is TRBV5-1 and J usage is TRBJ2-7; no clear D gene. This CDR3 spans 17 amino acids. Trimming stripped 0 bases from V and 2 bases from J, with 18 bases between. Germline V gene lookup returns CDR1 SGHRS and CDR2 YFSETQ. DNA for the CDR3: TGCGCCAGCAGCTTGGAACCCTCTGGGTTAGCCCCCTACGAGCAGTACTTC. As protein: CASSLEPSGLAPYEQYF.

To note about this clonotype: A much larger clone differs by one base, so this may be a read error. The chain has TRBV7-6 and TRBJ2-3; D call uncertain. From germline, CDR1 is SGHVS and CDR2 FNYEAQ. V lost 3 bases to trimming and J lost 6 bases, with 13 bases between them. This CDR3 has 14 residues. The CDR3 reads CASSFGPTGDTQYF. CDR3 nucleotides: TGTGCCAGCAGCTTTGGCCCCACCGGGGATACGCAGTATTTT. The full variable domain, its missing parts supplied by reference TRBV7-6 and TRBJ2-3, is GAGVSQSPRYKVTKRGQDVALRCDPISGHVSLYWYRQALGQGPEFLTYFNYEAQQDKSGLPNDRFSAERPEGSISTLTIQRTEQRDSAMYRCASSFGPTGDTQYFGPGTRLTVL.

The rearrangement uses TRBV6-5 and TRBJ2-3, with unresolved D. The CDR3 loop spans 17 amino acids. V was trimmed by 5 bases and J by 0 bases, leaving 18 bases between them. The V gene's germline CDR1 is MNHEY and CDR2 SVGAGI. CDR3 sequence: CASSPTTPKYSTDTQYF. The CDR3 nucleotides are TGTGCCAGCAGTCCTACCACCCCGAAATATAGCACAGATACGCAGTATTTT.

The V call is TRBV24-1, the J call TRBJ2-1; a possible D gene is TRBD2 (5 bases). Trimming pared 6 bases from V and 8 bases from J, leaving 16 bases between. The CDR3 contains 14 residues. Per the germline V gene, CDR1 is KGHDR and CDR2 is SFDVKD. The DNA for the CDR3 is TGTGCCACCAGTAGCCCCGGGAAGACCTATGAGCAGTTCTTC. Protein product: CATSSPGKTYEQFF.